These 23 T cell receptor beta chains came from one sample sequenced in a study of blood T cell repertoires in COVID-19. Produced via immunoSEQ multiplex PCR; TCRdb's table is partial and in-frame only. This table holds around 25,000 clones, around 72% found once. Specimen: peripheral blood. The source of these receptors is an elderly woman with acute or convalescent COVID-19.

V gene TRBV6-6 combines with J gene TRBJ2-7; maybe TRBD1 (5 bases). This CDR3 region has 12 residues. CDR1 MNHNY and CDR2 SVGAGI come from the germline V gene (reference sequence). Trimming took off 10 bases at V and 3 bases at J, with 13 bases between the two ends. The DNA of the CDR3 is TGTGCCACCAGCTCCGACAGCTACGAGCAGTACTTC. This gives the protein CATSSDSYEQYF.

This rearrangement joins TRBV11-3 to TRBJ2-1, with TRBD2 identical over 8 bases. Germline V CDR1 and CDR2: SGHNT, YENEEA. Losses at the gene ends were 1 base for V and 5 bases for J; bases not matched to a gene: 1. The CDR3 is made up of 14 amino acids. CDR3 protein: CASSLAGGDNEQFF. In nucleotides, the CDR3 is TGTGCCAGCAGCTTAGCCGGGGGGGACAATGAGCAGTTCTTC.

DNA for the CDR3: TGCGCCAGCAGCTTTGGCGGCAACTATGGCTACACCTTC. Translation: CASSFGGNYGYTF. The chain uses TRBV5-1 and TRBJ1-2, with unresolved D. This CDR3 comprises 13 residues. Trimming pared 2 bases from V and 2 bases from J, leaving 7 bases between. The germline V gene encodes CDR1 SGHRS and CDR2 YFSETQ.

The chain employs TRBV2 and TRBJ2-7, with D perhaps matching TRBD2 (7 bases). In germline, CDR1 is SNHLY, CDR2 FYNNEI. Trimming cost V 6 bases and J 2 bases, with 11 bases left between them. This CDR3 comprises 13 residues. CDR3: CASRGGATYEQYF. For the CDR3, the DNA is TGTGCCAGCAGGGGGGGGGCGACCTACGAGCAGTACTTC.

In nucleotides, the CDR3 is TGTGCCAGCAGCGTTTCAGGACAGGGGTATGGCTACACCTTC. This sequence encodes CASSVSGQGYGYTF. This chain joins TRBV9 and TRBJ1-2; 9 bases line up with TRBD1. J lost 5 bases, V lost 2 bases, and 4 bases had no gene match. There are 14 residues in the CDR3. CDR1 SGDLS and CDR2 YYNGEE come from the germline V gene.

The chain uses TRBV19 and TRBJ2-1, with 8 bases fitting TRBD2. The CDR3 has 17 amino acids. V dropped 3 bases and J dropped 10; count of bases not matched to a gene: 17. Per the germline V gene, CDR1 is LNHDA and CDR2 is SQIVND (reference sequence). CDR3 DNA sequence: TGTGCCAGTAGTATGGGCGATCCCGGGAGGGCCATGGAGGAGCAGTTCTTC. This codes for CASSMGDPGRAMEEQFF.

This rearrangement joins TRBV6-2 or TRBV6-3 to TRBJ2-1, with 10 bases matching TRBD2. The CDR3 consists of 16 residues. The J segment lost 8 bases and the V segment lost 0 bases, leaving 7 bases of the junction unmatched. Germline V lookup: CDR1 MNHEY, CDR2 SVGEGT. The CDR3 sequence is CASSYSGAGGAHEQFF. The CDR3 nucleotides read TGTGCCAGCAGTTACTCGGGAGCGGGAGGGGCCCATGAGCAGTTCTTC.

This chain connects TRBV12-3 or TRBV12-4 to TRBJ1-4; no firm D call. The CDR3 runs to 12 residues. V lost 4 bases to trimming and J lost 8 bases, with 8 bases between them. The CDR3 DNA is TGTGCCAGCAGTTCCCGGGTAGAAAAACTGTTTTTT. Its translation: CASSSRVEKLFF.

The chain combines TRBV4-1 with TRBJ2-3; D is perhaps TRBD2 (5 bases). Germline CDR1 and CDR2: MGHRA and YSYEKL. CDR3 length: 15 amino acids. V lost 0 bases to trimming and J lost 6 bases, with 13 bases between them. The CDR3 sequence is CASSQDRGLQDTQYF. CDR3 bases: TGCGCCAGCAGCCAAGATCGCGGACTGCAGGATACGCAGTATTTT.

J is TRBJ2-3 and V is TRBV2, with 10 bases that match TRBD1. The V segment lost 7 bases and the J segment 4 bases; nucleotides outside the gene matches: 8. The germline V gene encodes CDR1 SNHLY and CDR2 FYNNEI. The CDR3 covers 15 residues. As DNA, the CDR3 is TGTGCCAGCAATTCCGGGACAGGGGTGGCAGATACGCAGTATTTT. Translated, it gives CASNSGTGVADTQYF.

This chain uses TRBV5-1 with TRBJ2-7; 14 bases line up with TRBD2. The germline gives CDR1 SGHRS, CDR2 YFSETQ. The ends lost 4 bases at V and 6 bases at J; junction bases unmatched: 6. This CDR3 is 15 amino acids long. The CDR3 sequence is CASSIGTSGSSEQYF. CDR3 DNA sequence: TGCGCCAGCAGCATCGGGACTAGCGGGAGTAGCGAGCAGTACTTC.

The rearrangement joins TRBV19 to TRBJ1-1; TRBD1 might be the D (6 bases). The CDR3 has 12 amino acids. Trimming pared 8 bases from V and 9 bases from J, leaving 16 bases between. CDR1 and CDR2 from the germline V gene are LNHDA and SQIVND (reference sequence). The DNA for the CDR3 is TGTGCCAGTGGGTGGGGGCGAGAACAAGCTTTCTTT. Translating gives CASGWGREQAFF.

The chain has TRBV28 and TRBJ1-5; perhaps TRBD1 as D (5 bases). CDR3 length: 14 amino acids. The germline V gene has CDR1 MDHEN and CDR2 SYDVKM. The V and J ends lost 7 bases and 7 bases respectively, with 17 bases between them. CDR3 amino acids: CASTTGGSGQPQHF. The CDR3 nucleotides are TGTGCCAGCACCACTGGTGGGTCAGGGCAGCCCCAGCATTTT.

The J gene is TRBJ1-5, the V gene TRBV2; 7 bases map to TRBD1. CDR3 length equals 13 residues. J was trimmed by 6 bases and V by 10 bases; bases with no gene match: 9. Germline values: CDR1 SNHLY, CDR2 FYNNEI. This CDR3 reads CATRDEGAQPQHF. CDR3 nucleotides: TGTGCCACCCGGGACGAGGGGGCTCAGCCCCAGCATTTT.

V gene TRBV11-2 combines with J gene TRBJ1-2; D not resolved. In germline, CDR1 is SGHAT, CDR2 FQNNGV. V lost 5 bases and J 4 bases, leaving 14 bases between the germline ends. The CDR3 runs 14 residues. DNA for the CDR3: TGTGCCAGCAGCCGGTCGGTCCCCCTCTATGGCTACACCTTC. Its translation: CASSRSVPLYGYTF.

The V and J genes are TRBV21-1 and TRBJ1-1. TRBV21-1 is recorded as a pseudogene. The CDR3 consists of 13 residues. The CDR3 here is CASSLRRNTEAFF. DNA for the CDR3: TGTGCCAGCAGCTTAAGGAGGAACACTGAAGCTTTCTTT.

The chain couples TRBV7-2 to TRBJ2-2; 8 bases align to TRBD2. Germline CDR1 and CDR2: SGHTA and FQGNSA. The V and J ends lost 8 bases and 7 bases, in that order; junction bases with no gene match: 15. The CDR3 totals 16 residues. The CDR3 region has the DNA TGTGCCAGCGCCCCGGGGGGAGCGGGAGCTTACGGGGAGCTGTTTTTT. It is translated as CASAPGGAGAYGELFF.

The gene calls are TRBV3-1 (or the pseudogene TRBV3-2) and TRBJ1-1, with D unresolved. This CDR3 comprises 12 residues. Germline-derived CDR1 and CDR2 are LGHDT and YNNKEL (reference sequence). Deletions cut 2 bases from V and 5 bases from J, with 6 bases between. CDR3 coding DNA: TGTGCCAGCAGCCAACAAAATACTGAAGCTTTCTTT. Translating it yields CASSQQNTEAFF.

The chain recombines TRBV2 with TRBJ2-7; tentative D call: TRBD1 (6 bases). Germline CDR1 and CDR2: SNHLY and FYNNEI. This CDR3 region has 12 residues. The V end lost 5 bases, the J end lost 3 bases, and 8 bases lay between the germline ends. This CDR3 reads CASSRTDYEQYF. The CDR3 nucleotides read TGTGCCAGCAGTAGGACAGACTACGAGCAGTACTTC.

This clone was seen more than once but under ten times. The chain combines TRBV4-2 with TRBJ1-5; TRBD1 aligns across 10 bases. This CDR3 comprises 17 residues. Trimming cost V 0 bases and J 5 bases; bases outside gene matches: 7. CDR1 and CDR2 (germline): LGHNA, YNFKEQ. CDR3 sequence reads: CASSQDPGQGGDQPQHF. CDR3 bases: TGTGCCAGCAGCCAAGACCCAGGACAGGGGGGGGATCAGCCCCAGCATTTT.

This clone was picked up a small number of times. The rearrangement uses TRBV5-4 and TRBJ1-1; a weak D match, TRBD1 (5 bases). V lost 6 bases and J lost 4, with 16 bases in between. CDR1 is SGHNT and CDR2 is YYREEE in the germline V gene (reference sequence). The CDR3 covers 14 residues. In DNA, the CDR3 is TGTGCCAGCACCTCCCCGGTGGGGGGCACTGAAGCTTTCTTT. Encoded protein: CASTSPVGGTEAFF. Variable domain in full (rest from reference TRBV5-4 and TRBJ1-1): ETGVTQSPTHLIKTRGQQVTLRCSSQSGHNTVSWYQQALGQGPQFIFQYYREEENGRGNFPPRFSGLQFPNYSSELNVNALELDDSALYLCASTSPVGGTEAFFGQGTRLTVV.

This rearrangement joins TRBV24-1 to TRBJ2-2; 7 bases are a match to TRBD1. V lost 7 bases, J lost 0 bases, and 10 bases stayed unmatched. The germline V gene has CDR1 KGHDR and CDR2 SFDVKD. CDR3 length: 17 residues. In nucleotides, the CDR3 is TGTGCCACCAGCAGGAGGATGGGACAGACGAACACCGGGGAGCTGTTTTTT. Translation: CATSRRMGQTNTGELFF.

This clone was picked up a small number of times. The genes are TRBV3-1 (or the pseudogene TRBV3-2) and TRBJ2-7; TRBD1 agrees at 9 bases. The CDR3 spans 16 residues. Unmatched junction bases numbered 13, after V lost 4 bases and J lost 6 bases. CDR1 is LGHDT, CDR2 YNNKEL, per germline (reference sequence). The CDR3 DNA is TGTGCCAGCAGCCCATTTTTGGCCCGGGACAGGGTCGAGCAGTACTTC. Translating gives CASSPFLARDRVEQYF.